This is a list of T cell receptor beta chains from one sample in a study of shared clonotypes between healthy human individuals. The data were produced by immunoSEQ multiplex PCR, yet TCRdb's version contains in-frame clones alone and is incomplete. This sample carries a few hundred thousand clones, about 80% of them seen once, and the ten largest clones take 12%. What was sequenced was PBMCs. Receptors originate from a woman aged 40 to 49 in good health. Some clones in this sample may be carry-over from other donors' samples. The CDR3 runs from the conserved cysteine through the conserved F or W. A D gene is named only where the DNA matches it firmly.

TRBJ1-2	TRBV7-2	TRBD1	CASSLRDRGRNYGYTF
TRBJ2-1	TRBV15	TRBD1	CATSSGQGLIYNEQFF
TRBJ2-2	TRBV6-1	TRBD1	CASTPGGSNTGELFF
TRBJ1-5	TRBV5-1	TRBD1	CASSLAGTVDQPQHF
TRBJ1-6	TRBV7-9	NA	CASSLELGSPLHF
TRBJ1-4	TRBV27	NA	CASSLRSGNEKLFF
TRBJ1-1	TRBV11-2	TRBD1	CASSSNRGRVLEAFF
TRBJ2-7	TRBV27	TRBD2	CASSLGLAGGPQQYF
TRBJ2-5	TRBV10-2	TRBD2	CASSESWAGGTESETQYF
TRBJ2-2	TRBV5-1	TRBD1	CASSQTGVTGELFF
TRBJ2-7	TRBV29-1	TRBD1	CSVARQGSEQYF
TRBJ1-1	TRBV5-8	NA	CASSLAKSVGFTEAFF
TRBJ1-1	TRBV7-9	NA	CASSTLDGTEAFF
TRBJ2-5	TRBV7-6	TRBD1	CASSPWTGGEETQYF
TRBJ2-5	TRBV9	NA	CASSVGPTIGETQYF
TRBJ1-1	TRBV29-1	NA	CSVSYDQNTEAFF
TRBJ1-5	TRBV6-4	NA	CASSDRRGRGQPQHF
TRBJ2-7	TRBV28	NA	CASSLAGTRYEQYF
TRBJ2-7	TRBV5-4	TRBD2	CASSRDGRAGEQYF
TRBJ2-3	TRBV5-4	TRBD2	CASSSGTSGSTDTQYF
TRBJ2-7	TRBV29-1	TRBD2	CSVTQTSGTSEQYF
TRBJ2-7	TRBV18	TRBD1	CASSPRDRIYEQYF
TRBJ2-7	TRBV11-2	NA	CASRTLGSGKRYEQYF
TRBJ2-1	TRBV28	NA	CASSLPNGLNEQFF
TRBJ1-1	TRBV7-3	TRBD1	CASSWGQGRGDTEAFF
TRBJ1-2	TRBV9	NA	CASSWGGDANYGYTF
TRBJ1-4	TRBV25-1	NA	CASTRVGVHEKLFF
TRBJ1-4	TRBV11-2	TRBD1	CASSPHQQGRNEKLFF
TRBJ1-1	TRBV9	TRBD1	CASSVAVTGTTEAFF
TRBJ1-2	TRBV9	NA	CASSVDPGRDYGYTF
TRBJ2-3	TRBV7-3	TRBD2	CASSPWGGRASDTQYF
TRBJ2-6	TRBV15	NA	CATSRDRGSGANVLTF
TRBJ2-5	TRBV6-5	NA	CASSYTSKQETQYF
TRBJ1-4	TRBV5-8	NA	CASESYGRGGKLFF
TRBJ2-5	TRBV9	NA	CASSVFGGGEETQYF
TRBJ2-2	TRBV6-4	NA	CASSDGTNTGELFF
TRBJ2-1	TRBV27	NA	CASSLGGDEQFF